This section outlines one T cell receptor (beta chain) sequence together with its context. All donors participated as healthy donors of bone marrow. The sample comes from a study of cytomegalovirus exposure and HLA in healthy donors. Primers: 60 Vbeta forward and 13 Jbeta reverse. In the source study's methods: A later analysis tallied approximately 78 million unique TCR beta chains, some 12 million of them shared. Assay: immunoSEQ multiplex PCR; the TCRdb copy retains only in-frame clones and omits some. V and J calls and clone size are copied from that table; D and trimming were computed from the DNA. The repertoire has 60,000 to 70,000 clones, about 70% of them found once; the top ten carry 10% to 11%. V lost 2 bases to trimming and J lost 0 bases, with 9 bases between them. The germline V gene has CDR1 KGHSH and CDR2 LQKENI. The CDR3 length is 15 residues.

The clonotype comes from a woman under 40 in good health and CMV-seronegative. Sequences were obtained from PBMCs. This chain links TRBV18 with TRBJ2-3, with a tentative D call TRBD2 (5 bases). For the CDR3, the DNA is TGTGCCAGCTCACCAACGGGGATAAGCACAGATACGCAGTATTTT. Amino acids: CASSPTGISTDTQYF.